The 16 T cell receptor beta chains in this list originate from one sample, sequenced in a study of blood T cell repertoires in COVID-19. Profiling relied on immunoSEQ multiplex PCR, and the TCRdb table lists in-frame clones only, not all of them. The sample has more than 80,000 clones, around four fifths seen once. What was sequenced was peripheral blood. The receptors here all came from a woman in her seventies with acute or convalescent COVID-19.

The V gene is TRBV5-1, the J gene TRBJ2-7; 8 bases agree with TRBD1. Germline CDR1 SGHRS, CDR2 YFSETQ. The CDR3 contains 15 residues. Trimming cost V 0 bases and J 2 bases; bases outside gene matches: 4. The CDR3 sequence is CASSLGPGQAYEQYF. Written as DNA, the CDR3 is TGCGCCAGCAGCTTGGGGCCGGGACAGGCCTACGAGCAGTACTTC.

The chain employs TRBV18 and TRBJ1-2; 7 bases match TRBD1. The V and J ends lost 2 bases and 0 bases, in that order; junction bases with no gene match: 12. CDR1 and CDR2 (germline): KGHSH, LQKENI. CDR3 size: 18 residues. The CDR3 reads CASSPSRTGTTANYGYTF. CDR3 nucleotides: TGTGCCAGCTCACCATCACGGACAGGTACCACAGCTAACTATGGCTACACCTTC.

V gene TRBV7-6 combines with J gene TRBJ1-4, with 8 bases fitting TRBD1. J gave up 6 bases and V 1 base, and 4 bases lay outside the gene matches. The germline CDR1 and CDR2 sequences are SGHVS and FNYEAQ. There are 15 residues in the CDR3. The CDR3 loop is CASSLDRGMDEKLFF. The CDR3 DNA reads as TGTGCCAGCAGCTTAGACAGGGGGATGGATGAAAAACTGTTTTTT.

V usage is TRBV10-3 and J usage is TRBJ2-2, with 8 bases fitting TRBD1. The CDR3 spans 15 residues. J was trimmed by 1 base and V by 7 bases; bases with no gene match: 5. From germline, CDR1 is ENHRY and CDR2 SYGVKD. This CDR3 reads CAINSGTGNTGELFF. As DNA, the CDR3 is TGTGCCATCAATTCCGGGACAGGGAACACCGGGGAGCTGTTTTTT.

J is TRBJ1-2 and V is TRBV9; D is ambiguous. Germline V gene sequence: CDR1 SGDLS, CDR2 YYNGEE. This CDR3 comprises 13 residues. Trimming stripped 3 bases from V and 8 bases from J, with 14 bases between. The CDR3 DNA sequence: TGTGCCAGCAGCGGAGATACCACGGGAGGCTACACCTTC. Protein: CASSGDTTGGYTF.

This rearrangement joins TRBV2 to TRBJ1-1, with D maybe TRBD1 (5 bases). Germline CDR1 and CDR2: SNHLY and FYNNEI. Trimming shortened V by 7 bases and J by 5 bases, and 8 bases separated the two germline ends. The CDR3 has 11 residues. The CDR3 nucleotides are TGTGCCAGCAATAGGGGTACTGAAGCTTTCTTT. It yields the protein CASNRGTEAFF.

The CDR3, as DNA: TGTGCCAGCGGACCGGGGAAGCAGGAAAAACTGTTTTTT. Translating it yields CASGPGKQEKLFF. The V and J genes are TRBV2 and TRBJ1-4; D unclear. Trimming pared 8 bases from V and 8 bases from J, leaving 15 bases between. This CDR3 has 13 residues. Germline loops: CDR1 SNHLY, CDR2 FYNNEI. Filled out from reference TRBV2 and TRBJ1-4, the complete variable domain reads EPEVTQTPSHQVTQMGQEVILRCVPISNHLYFYWYRQILGQKVEFLVSFYNNEISEKSEIFDDQFSVERPDGSNFTLKIRSTKLEDSAMYFCASGPGKQEKLFFGSGTQLSVL.

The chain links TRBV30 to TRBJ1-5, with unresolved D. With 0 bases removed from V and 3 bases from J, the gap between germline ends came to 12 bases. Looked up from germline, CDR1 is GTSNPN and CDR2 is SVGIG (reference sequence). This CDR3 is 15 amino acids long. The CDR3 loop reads CAWSVAGRDNQPQHF. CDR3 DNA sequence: TGTGCCTGGAGTGTGGCGGGGAGGGACAATCAGCCCCAGCATTTT.

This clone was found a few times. CDR3 nucleotide sequence: TGTGCCAGCACCCGGGACAGGTCCGGCTACGAGCAGTACTTC. Translation gives CASTRDRSGYEQYF. The V gene is TRBV6-5, the J gene TRBJ2-7, with 8 bases matching TRBD1. CDR1 and CDR2 from the germline V gene are MNHEY and SVGAGI. The V gene end was trimmed by 7 bases and the J gene end by 3 bases; junction bases not matched to a gene: 8. CDR3 length: 14 amino acids.

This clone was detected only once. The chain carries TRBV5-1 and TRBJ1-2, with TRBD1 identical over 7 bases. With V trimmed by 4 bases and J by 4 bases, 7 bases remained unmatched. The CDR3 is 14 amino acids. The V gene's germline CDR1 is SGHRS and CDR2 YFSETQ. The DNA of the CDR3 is TGCGCCAGCAGCCTACAGGGGATCCCCTATGGCTACACCTTC. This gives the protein CASSLQGIPYGYTF.

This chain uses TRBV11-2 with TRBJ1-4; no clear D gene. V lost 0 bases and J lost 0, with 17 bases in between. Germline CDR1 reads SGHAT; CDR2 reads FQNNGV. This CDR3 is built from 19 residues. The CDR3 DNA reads TGTGCCAGCAGCTTAGAGCCCCTGGGAGGAACTCCAACTAATGAAAAACTGTTTTTT. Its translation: CASSLEPLGGTPTNEKLFF.

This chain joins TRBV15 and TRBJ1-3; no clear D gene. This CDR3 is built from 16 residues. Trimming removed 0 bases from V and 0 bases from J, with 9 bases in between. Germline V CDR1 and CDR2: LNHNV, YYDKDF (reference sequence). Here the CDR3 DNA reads TGTGCCACCAGCAGAGAGCCGAGGGACTCTGGAAACACCATATATTTT. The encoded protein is CATSREPRDSGNTIYF.

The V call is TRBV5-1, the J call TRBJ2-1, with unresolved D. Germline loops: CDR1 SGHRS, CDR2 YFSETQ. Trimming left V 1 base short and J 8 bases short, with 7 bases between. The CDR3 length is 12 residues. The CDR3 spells CASSLQNYEQFF. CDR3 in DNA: TGCGCCAGCAGCTTGCAGAATTATGAGCAGTTCTTC.

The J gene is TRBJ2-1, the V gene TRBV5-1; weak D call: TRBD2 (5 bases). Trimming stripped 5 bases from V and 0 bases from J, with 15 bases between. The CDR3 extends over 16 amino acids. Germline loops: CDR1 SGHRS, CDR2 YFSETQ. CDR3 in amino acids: CASSYGPRDSYNEQFF. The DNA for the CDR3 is TGCGCCAGCAGTTACGGCCCCCGGGACTCCTACAATGAGCAGTTCTTC.

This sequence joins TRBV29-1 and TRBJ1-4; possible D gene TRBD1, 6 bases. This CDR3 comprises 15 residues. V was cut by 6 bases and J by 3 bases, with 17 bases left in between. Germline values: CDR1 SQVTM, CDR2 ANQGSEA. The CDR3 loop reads CSVKGQGGANEKLFF. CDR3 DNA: TGCAGCGTAAAAGGTCAAGGGGGAGCTAATGAAAAACTGTTTTTT.

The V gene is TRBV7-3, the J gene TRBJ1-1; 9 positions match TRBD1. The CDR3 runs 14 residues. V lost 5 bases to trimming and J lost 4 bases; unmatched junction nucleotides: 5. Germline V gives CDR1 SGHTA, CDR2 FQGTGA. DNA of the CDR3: TGTGCCAGCAGCCCAGACAGGGGGTCCACTGAAGCTTTCTTT. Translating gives CASSPDRGSTEAFF.